This passage covers 23 T cell receptor beta chains from one sample sequenced in a study of T cells in localized non-small cell lung cancer. The table came from immunoSEQ multiplex PCR; TCRdb's copy has only in-frame clones and leaves some out. The table has around 100,000 clones, over 80% seen once. This material consisted of peripheral blood, taken before any cancer treatment. These receptors were obtained from a man aged 40-75 years with stage I squamous cell lung carcinoma.

The table lists this clone with a count of one. The genes are TRBV4-1 and TRBJ1-2; TRBD1 matches at 11 bases. J gave up 7 bases and V 1 base, and 11 bases lay outside the gene matches. The CDR3 is 17 amino acids. The germline gives CDR1 MGHRA, CDR2 YSYEKL. CDR3 residues: CASSQAASGQGVSGYTF. The CDR3, as DNA: TGCGCCAGCAGCCAAGCCGCTTCGGGACAGGGGGTTAGTGGCTACACCTTC.

This chain joins TRBV7-2 and TRBJ2-5; 8 bases fit TRBD2. The CDR3 has 16 residues. J gave up 2 bases and V 3 bases, and 8 bases lay outside the gene matches. Germline V gene data show CDR1 as SGHTA and CDR2 as FQGNSA. The chain's CDR3 is CASSLGVGGGQETQYF. The CDR3 DNA is TGTGCCAGCAGCTTGGGCGTCGGCGGGGGGCAAGAGACCCAGTACTTC.

The V call is TRBV5-5, the J call TRBJ1-2, with 8 bases identical to TRBD1. Germline V gene lookup returns CDR1 SGHKS and CDR2 YYEKEE (reference sequence). The CDR3 is made up of 14 amino acids. The junction had 3 bases not matched to a gene; V was cut back by 2 bases and J by 3 bases. The DNA of the CDR3 is TGTGCCAGCAGCTTCTCGGACAGGGACTATGGCTACACCTTC. Translating it yields CASSFSDRDYGYTF.

This rearrangement joins TRBV9 to TRBJ2-3; tentative D call: TRBD1 (6 bases). This CDR3 comprises 18 residues. Between the trimmed V and J ends, which lost 4 bases and 6 bases, there was a span of 27 bases. Germline V lookup: CDR1 SGDLS, CDR2 YYNGEE. CDR3 coding DNA: TGTGCCAGCAGCCCTTACCCGCACGGACAGATCGTCACCGATACGCAGTATTTT. Translated, it gives CASSPYPHGQIVTDTQYF.

The V call is TRBV9, the J call TRBJ1-5; no reliable D call. The length of the CDR3 is 14 residues. The V end was cut by 4 bases, the J end by 4 bases, with 12 bases between. Germline assignment: CDR1 SGDLS and CDR2 YYNGEE. CDR3 protein: CASSLGPGNQPQHF. As DNA, the CDR3 is TGTGCCAGCAGCCTCGGGCCGGGGAATCAGCCCCAGCATTTT.

The rearrangement uses TRBV6-5 and TRBJ1-3; D is undetermined. The germline gives CDR1 MNHEY, CDR2 SVGAGI. The V end was cut by 0 bases, the J end by 0 bases, with 6 bases between. The CDR3 consists of 15 residues. The CDR3 region has the DNA TGTGCCAGCAGTTACTCGATCTTCTCTGGAAACACCATATATTTT. Its translation: CASSYSIFSGNTIYF.

The chain uses TRBV5-6 and TRBJ2-5; no definite D call. V lost 1 base and J lost 5, with 15 bases in between. The germline V gene has CDR1 SGHDT and CDR2 YYEEEE. The CDR3 is made up of 15 amino acids. CDR3 nucleotides: TGTGCCAGCAGCTTGTGGGGTAGGCTGAGTGAGACCCAGTACTTC. Protein product: CASSLWGRLSETQYF.

The V gene is TRBV10-2, the J gene TRBJ2-4; no firm D call. Trimming stripped 7 bases from V and 0 bases from J, with 10 bases between. The CDR3 sequence is 14 residues long. Germline lookup yields CDR1 WSHSY and CDR2 SAAADI. The CDR3 DNA reads TGCGCCAGCACCGAGTCACTAGCCAAAAACATTCAGTACTTC. Amino acid sequence: CASTESLAKNIQYF.

The rearrangement joins TRBV6-5 to TRBJ2-1; TRBD2 agrees at 14 bases. The CDR3 totals 15 residues. CDR1 and CDR2 from the germline V gene are MNHEY and SVGAGI. With V trimmed by 6 bases and J by 7 bases, 5 bases remained unmatched. CDR3 DNA: TGTGCCAGCAGACCGACTAGCGGGGGGGTGAATGAGCAGTTCTTC. Protein product: CASRPTSGGVNEQFF.

The V gene is TRBV19, the J gene TRBJ1-5; 7 nucleotides agree with TRBD1. Germline V lookup: CDR1 LNHDA, CDR2 SQIVND (reference sequence). The CDR3 consists of 16 residues. V shed 5 bases, J shed 4 bases, and the junction held 11 bases outside the gene matches. CDR3 amino acids: CASSVRPGGKNQPQHF. DNA of the CDR3: TGTGCCAGTAGTGTAAGACCAGGGGGAAAGAATCAGCCCCAGCATTTT.

The chain is built from TRBV2 and TRBJ2-2, with 8 bases that match TRBD2. The ends lost 4 bases at V and 8 bases at J; junction bases unmatched: 6. Germline V gives CDR1 SNHLY, CDR2 FYNNEI. The CDR3 length is 14 residues. The CDR3 is CASSVLAGRGELFF. CDR3 DNA: TGTGCCAGCAGTGTATTAGCGGGGAGGGGGGAGCTGTTTTTT. The whole variable domain, filled in from reference TRBV2 and TRBJ2-2, reads EPEVTQTPSHQVTQMGQEVILRCVPISNHLYFYWYRQILGQKVEFLVSFYNNEISEKSEIFDDQFSVERPDGSNFTLKIRSTKLEDSAMYFCASSVLAGRGELFFGEGSRLTVL.

The gene calls are TRBV7-2 and TRBJ1-5; 11 bases are shared with TRBD1. Trimming took 2 bases from V and 2 from J; bases not matched to a gene: 5. There are 17 residues in the CDR3. Germline V lookup: CDR1 SGHTA, CDR2 FQGNSA. The CDR3 DNA reads as TGTGCCAGCAGCTTATTAGGGACAGGGGGTGGCAATCAGCCCCAGCATTTT. Its protein product is CASSLLGTGGGNQPQHF.

The chain links TRBV6-1 to TRBJ1-1; D remains unclear. This CDR3 has 15 amino acids. The V gene lost 2 bases and the J gene lost 3 bases, with 13 bases spanning the gap. CDR1 and CDR2 (germline): MNHNS, SASEGT. CDR3 region: CASSERSLGDTEAFF. For the CDR3, the DNA is TGTGCCAGCAGTGAAAGGAGTCTTGGGGACACTGAAGCTTTCTTT.

The chain employs TRBV6-6 and TRBJ1-6; D not certain. Germline V gene lookup returns CDR1 MNHNY and CDR2 SVGAGI (reference sequence). CDR3 length: 13 amino acids. V was cut by 6 bases and J by 11 bases, with 14 bases left in between. This CDR3 is CASSRKIVAPLHF. CDR3 nucleotide sequence: TGTGCCAGCAGCCGAAAGATTGTGGCACCCCTCCACTTT.

The chain couples TRBV7-7 to TRBJ2-1; possibly TRBD1 for D (8 bases). This CDR3 region has 15 residues. Germline loops: CDR1 SSHAT, CDR2 FNYEAQ (reference sequence). V was shortened by 5 bases and J by 2 bases, with 13 bases between the two germline ends. Here the CDR3 reads CASSTGGEPYNEQFF. The CDR3 DNA follows: TGTGCCAGCAGCACAGGGGGGGAACCCTACAATGAGCAGTTCTTC.

A single count supports this clone. The rearrangement joins TRBV19 to TRBJ1-1; a weak D match, TRBD1 (6 bases). This CDR3 spans 14 amino acids. V gave up 5 bases and J gave up 5 bases, with 15 bases separating them. Germline loops: CDR1 LNHDA, CDR2 SQIVND (reference sequence). The CDR3 spells CASSAQGFVTEAFF. The DNA for the CDR3 is TGTGCCAGTAGTGCCCAGGGGTTTGTTACTGAAGCTTTCTTT. The variable domain in full, with the rest retrieved from reference TRBV19 and TRBJ1-1, is DGGITQSPKYLFRKEGQNVTLSCEQNLNHDAMYWYRQDPGQGLRLIYYSQIVNDFQKGDIAEGYSVSREKKESFPLTVTSAQKNPTAFYLCASSAQGFVTEAFFGQGTRLTVV.

V and J are TRBV4-1 and TRBJ1-3, with 7 bases lining up with TRBD1. Germline CDR1 and CDR2: MGHRA and YSYEKL. This CDR3 contains 15 residues. V shed 0 bases, J shed 3 bases, and the junction held 2 bases outside the gene matches. CDR3 coding DNA: TGCGCCAGCAGCCAAGAAGACAGGGTTGGAAACACCATATATTTT. This translates into CASSQEDRVGNTIYF.

The chain is built from TRBV2 and TRBJ2-7; possibly TRBD1 for D (5 bases). Germline lookup yields CDR1 SNHLY and CDR2 FYNNEI. The CDR3 spans 10 residues. CDR3 in DNA: TGTGCGCTGCAGGGCGACGAGCAGTACTTC. Protein sequence: CALQGDEQYF. The variable domain in full, completed from reference TRBV2 and TRBJ2-7, reads EPEVTQTPSHQVTQMGQEVILRCVPISNHLYFYWYRQILGQKVEFLVSFYNNEISEKSEIFDDQFSVERPDGSNFTLKIRSTKLEDSAMYFCALQGDEQYFGPGTRLTVT.

The J gene is TRBJ2-6, the V gene TRBV18, with D tentatively TRBD1 (6 bases). CDR1 KGHSH and CDR2 LQKENI come from the germline V gene. There are 18 residues in the CDR3. Trimming removed 1 base from V and 0 bases from J, with 13 bases in between. The CDR3 loop is CASSPLAGANSGANVLTF. DNA for the CDR3: TGTGCCAGCTCACCACTGGCAGGGGCCAACTCTGGGGCCAACGTCCTGACTTTC.

This clone appeared many times. This chain uses TRBV2 with TRBJ1-2; D is undetermined. The CDR3 consists of 13 residues. The germline V gene encodes CDR1 SNHLY and CDR2 FYNNEI. V gave up 3 bases and J gave up 0 bases, with 5 bases separating them. The CDR3 protein is CASSEAANYGYTF. The CDR3 DNA sequence: TGTGCCAGCAGTGAGGCAGCTAACTATGGCTACACCTTC.

This rearrangement joins TRBV28 to TRBJ2-3; D possibly uses TRBD1 or TRBD2 (7 bases each). Germline V gene data show CDR1 as MDHEN and CDR2 as SYDVKM. Trimming stripped 8 bases from V and 4 bases from J, with 10 bases between. CDR3 length: 12 amino acids. The CDR3, as DNA: TGTGCCAGCGCAGGGGGGGCAGATACGCAGTATTTT. Its translation: CASAGGADTQYF.

In its sample, this clone was seen a few times. The rearrangement links TRBV29-1 to TRBJ2-3; D not certain. Germline CDR1 and CDR2: SQVTM and ANQGSEA. The CDR3 consists of 13 residues. V lost 3 bases, J lost 1 base, and 8 bases lay in between. The CDR3 DNA reads as TGCAGCGTTGAGGCTCGAGGCACAGATACGCAGTATTTT. Amino acid sequence: CSVEARGTDTQYF.

This chain connects TRBV13 to TRBJ2-7; D gene uncertain. Trimming shortened V by 2 bases and J by 4 bases, and 6 bases separated the two germline ends. The CDR3 consists of 12 residues. Germline CDR1 is PRHDT and CDR2 is FYEKMQ (reference sequence). The CDR3 DNA follows: TGTGCCAGCAGCTTAACAGCATACGAGCAGTACTTC. It yields the protein CASSLTAYEQYF.